The rows below give T cell receptor beta chains drawn from one sample of a study of shared clonotypes between healthy human individuals. Generated by immunoSEQ multiplex PCR, the TCRdb table keeps only in-frame clones and is missing some. Of approximately 2.5 million clones in the sample, approximately 93% were seen once. The sample consisted of naive CD4+ T cells from PBMCs. Every receptor here comes from a man aged 18 to 35 in good health. Some clones in this sample may be carry-over from other donors' samples. CDR3s include the opening cysteine and the closing phenylalanine or tryptophan. The order of the fields is clone size, D gene, V gene, J gene, CDR3 DNA, CDR3 protein. The D gene is left open where the match is weak. Not all rows give a size; the values are once, few, many and, for expanded clones, a class.

-	TRBD1	TRBV27	TRBJ1-5	TGTGCCAGCAGTTTTGGACGTCAGGGGGATCAGCCCCAGCATTTT	CASSFGRQGDQPQHF
-	TRBD2	TRBV6-1	TRBJ2-3	TGTGCCAGCAGTAACAGACTAGCGGCTGATACGCAGTATTTT	CASSNRLAADTQYF
-	-	TRBV4-3	TRBJ1-2	TGCGCCAGCAGCCAAGAATGGGCAGGGGATGGCTACACCTTC	CASSQEWAGDGYTF
once	-	TRBV11-2	TRBJ1-3	TGTGCCAGTCGGCCAAGCTCTGGAAACACCATATATTTT	CASRPSSGNTIYF
-	-	TRBV10-3	TRBJ1-1	TGTGCCATCAGTGCAATGAGAGTGGAAACTGAAGCTTTCTTT	CAISAMRVETEAFF
-	-	TRBV30	TRBJ2-2	TGTGCCTGGAGGCCCTTGGGCACCGGGGAGCTGTTTTTT	CAWRPLGTGELFF
-	-	TRBV10-1	TRBJ2-1	TGCGCCAGCAGTGAGTCGAGGGGGGATGAGCAGTTCTTC	CASSESRGDEQFF
-	-	TRBV5-1	TRBJ1-3	TGCGCCAGCAGCTTGCAGGGAGCTGGAAACACCATATATTTT	CASSLQGAGNTIYF
-	-	TRBV19	TRBJ2-1	TGTGCCAGTAGTATAGTGGGCCTCTCTGAGCAGTTCTTC	CASSIVGLSEQFF
-	-	TRBV28	TRBJ1-1	TGTGCCAGCAGTTTATCGGGTAGGACTGAAGCTTTCTTT	CASSLSGRTEAFF
-	TRBD2	TRBV27	TRBJ2-1	TGTGCCAGCAGTTCGTCAATAGCGGGAGGGCCCCACAATGAGCAGTTCTTC	CASSSSIAGGPHNEQFF
-	-	TRBV9	TRBJ2-2	TGTGCCAGCAGCGTTGCGGTGGGTAGCACCGGGGAGCTGTTTTTT	CASSVAVGSTGELFF
-	TRBD1	TRBV27	TRBJ1-5	TGTGCCAGCAGTCCGGGGACAGGTTATAGCAATCAGCCCCAGCATTTT	CASSPGTGYSNQPQHF
-	-	TRBV7-9	TRBJ2-7	TGTGCCAGCAGCTTAGAAGGACAAAGCCTTACCTACGAGCAGTACTTC	CASSLEGQSLTYEQYF
-	TRBD1	TRBV2	TRBJ2-7	TGTGCCAGCAGTTCTGAGGACAGGGGACTCGAGCAGTACTTC	CASSSEDRGLEQYF
-	-	TRBV5-1	TRBJ2-5	TGCGCCAGCACCCTACTACCATCCCTCCAAGAGACCCAGTACTTC	CASTLLPSLQETQYF
-	-	TRBV7-2	TRBJ2-5	TGTGCCAGCAGCTTAACGGGGACCCAGTACTTC	CASSLTGTQYF
-	-	TRBV5-1	TRBJ2-7	TGCGCCAGCAGCTTGGTGGCAGGGGCCCCGGCCGAGCAGTACTTC	CASSLVAGAPAEQYF
-	-	TRBV5-6	TRBJ1-1	TGTGCCAGCAGCTCCGCCCCAGGGAGGAACACTGAAGCTTTCTTT	CASSSAPGRNTEAFF
-	TRBD2	TRBV6-1	TRBJ2-1	TGTGCCAGCAGTGAGTTGAACGGCGCGGGAGTTATCTATGAGCAGTTCTTC	CASSELNGAGVIYEQFF
-	TRBD1	TRBV5-1	TRBJ1-5	TGCGCCAGCAGCCAAGGGACAGGTGGTCAGCCCCAGCATTTT	CASSQGTGGQPQHF
-	-	TRBV11-2	TRBJ1-2	TGTGCCAGCAGGGCTTTCAGAGGTGCTAACTATGGCTACACCTTC	CASRAFRGANYGYTF
-	TRBD2	TRBV6-6	TRBJ2-1	TGTGCCAGCAGTTCCTGGACTAGCGGGATGTACAATGAGCAGTTCTTC	CASSSWTSGMYNEQFF
-	TRBD2	TRBV5-8	TRBJ2-7	TGTGCCAGCAGCCTCCCGGGACTAGCGGGAGGGCAGCAGTACTTC	CASSLPGLAGGQQYF
-	-	TRBV19	TRBJ2-2	TGTGCCAGTAGTACCCGACCCGATAGATTGGGGGAGCTGTTTTTT	CASSTRPDRLGELFF
-	-	TRBV5-6	TRBJ2-7	TGTGCCAGCAGTCCGAAAACAGGGTATGGCTACGAGCAGTACTTC	CASSPKTGYGYEQYF
-	TRBD1	TRBV30	TRBJ1-5	TGTGCCTGGAGTGTACAGAGGACAGGTTACAATCAGCCCCAGCATTTT	CAWSVQRTGYNQPQHF
once	-	TRBV20-1	TRBJ1-2	TGCAGTGCTAGGGGGACTCCGGGCTACACCTTC	CSARGTPGYTF
-	-	TRBV7-2	TRBJ2-4	TGTGCCAGCAGCCCAGGACCGGTACAGTACTTC	CASSPGPVQYF
-	-	TRBV28	TRBJ1-2	TGTGCCAGCAGTTCAAGTACGGGGGACTATGGCTACACCTTC	CASSSSTGDYGYTF
-	-	TRBV19	TRBJ2-2	TGTGCCAGTAGTATAGGGGGAACAGGGTCCACCGGGGAGCTGTTTTTT	CASSIGGTGSTGELFF
-	-	TRBV20-1	TRBJ2-3	TGCAGTGCTAGAATCGCGGATACGCAGTATTTT	CSARIADTQYF
-	-	TRBV5-1	TRBJ2-7	TGCGCCAGCAGCTCAGGGGCGGGGGTAGCCTACGAGCAGTACTTC	CASSSGAGVAYEQYF
-	TRBD1	TRBV5-8	TRBJ1-5	TGTGCCAGCAGCACCGGGACAGGGGGTTATCAGCCCCAGCATTTT	CASSTGTGGYQPQHF
-	-	TRBV7-2	TRBJ1-3	TGTGCCAGCAGCTTGGGCGGCTCTGGAAACACCATATATTTT	CASSLGGSGNTIYF
-	-	TRBV5-4	TRBJ1-4	TGTGCCAGCAGCTTGGAGGAGGAAAAACTGTTTTTT	CASSLEEEKLFF
-	-	TRBV2	TRBJ2-7	TGTGCCAGCAGTGACAACTCCTACGAGCAGTACTTC	CASSDNSYEQYF
-	TRBD1	TRBV5-4	TRBJ1-1	TGTGCCAGCAGCGAAAACACAGGGGGGAACACTGAAGCTTTCTTT	CASSENTGGNTEAFF
-	-	TRBV7-8	TRBJ1-1	TGTGCCAGCAGCTTATTCAGGTTGAACACTGAGGCTTTCTTT	CASSLFRLNTEAFF
-	-	TRBV6-5	TRBJ2-7	TGTGCCAGCAGGAAGGGACTCAGCTCCTACGAGCAGTACTTC	CASRKGLSSYEQYF
-	TRBD2	TRBV5-4	TRBJ2-1	TGTGCCAGCAGCTTCAGCGGGAGCAGCTCCTACAATGAGCAGTTCTTC	CASSFSGSSSYNEQFF
-	-	TRBV28	TRBJ1-1	TGTGCCAGCGTCGGACGGCCGAACACTGAAGCTTTCTTT	CASVGRPNTEAFF
-	-	TRBV2	TRBJ2-7	TGTGCCAGCATTAGGTTCCCGGACTACGAGCAGTACTTC	CASIRFPDYEQYF
-	-	TRBV5-6	TRBJ1-4	TGTGCCAGCAGCGACGGGGACCGAGAAGCGGAAAAACTGTTTTTT	CASSDGDREAEKLFF
-	TRBD1	TRBV28	TRBJ1-1	TGTGCCAGCAGTGATCCCGGGACAGGGGTTGAAGCTTTCTTC	CASSDPGTGVEAFF
once	TRBD1	TRBV10-3	TRBJ1-2	TGTGCCATCAAAGCCGGGACAGGGGGGGGTCTACTATATGGCTACACCTTC	CAIKAGTGGGLLYGYTF
-	-	TRBV30	TRBJ2-6	TGTGCCTGGAGTTTAGCTAACTCTGGGGCCAACGTCCTGACTTTC	CAWSLANSGANVLTF
-	-	TRBV28	TRBJ2-3	TGTGCCAGCAGCCAGGGGACGCCGCGGCCAGATACGCAGTATTTT	CASSQGTPRPDTQYF
-	-	TRBV28	TRBJ1-1	TGTGCCAGCAGTTTATTACCGGGTGAAGCTTTCTTT	CASSLLPGEAFF
few	-	TRBV28	TRBJ1-2	TGTGCCAGCAGTTTGGAGGGCTACACCTTC	CASSLEGYTF
-	TRBD1	TRBV10-3	TRBJ1-3	TGTGCCATCAGTGAAGCCGGGACAGCCTCTCTCTCTGGAAACACCATATATTTT	CAISEAGTASLSGNTIYF